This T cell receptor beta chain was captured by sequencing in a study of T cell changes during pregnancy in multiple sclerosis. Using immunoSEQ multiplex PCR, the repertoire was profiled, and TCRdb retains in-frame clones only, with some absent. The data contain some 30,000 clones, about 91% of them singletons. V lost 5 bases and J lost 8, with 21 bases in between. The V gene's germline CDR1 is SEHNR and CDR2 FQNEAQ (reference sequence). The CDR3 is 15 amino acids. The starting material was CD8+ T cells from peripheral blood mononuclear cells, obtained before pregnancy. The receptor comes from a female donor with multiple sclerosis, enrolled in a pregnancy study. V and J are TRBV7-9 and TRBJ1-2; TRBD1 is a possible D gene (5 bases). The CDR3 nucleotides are TGTGCCAGCAGCGAACCAAGGGCGGCGGGGACCGGCTACACCTTC. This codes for CASSEPRAAGTGYTF.